This T cell receptor (beta chain) was identified during a study of early T cells in non-severe SARS-CoV-2 infection. For the study at large: Unsorted whole-blood RNA was sequenced in bulk, leaving chains unpaired. Study conclusions and caveats: Reliance on VDJdb matching favored anti-spike CD8 responses; private and CD4 specificities were missed.

This clonotype showed up just a few times. Its antigen is as yet unknown. Unique molecular identifiers were added to individual cDNA molecules. Using its own MiXCR run on the 5' RACE reads, TCRdb lists one record per CDR3 protein. The sample holds about 71,000 distinct CDR3 sequences, around 12% seen once. This TCR was recovered from an adult who was a healthcare worker with PCR-confirmed SARS-CoV-2 infection or an uninfected control (not recorded which). Sequenced here: whole blood, sampled at baseline.

CDR3 in DNA: TGCGCCAGCAGCCCCAGCCCGGGGACAGGGCCCTACGAGCAGTACTTC. Translation gives CASSPSPGTGPYEQYF. The chain employs TRBV5-1 and TRBJ2-7; 9 nucleotides align to TRBD1. The germline gives CDR1 SGHRS, CDR2 YFSETQ. J was trimmed by 2 bases and V by 4 bases; bases with no gene match: 10. The length of the CDR3 is 16 residues.